Listed below are T cell receptor beta chains from one sample, sequenced in a study of T cell responses to AZD1222 COVID-19 vaccine. This table comes from immunoSEQ multiplex PCR, and its TCRdb copy is limited to in-frame clones, with some not included. This sample has some 90,000 clones, with around nine tenths found just once. Sequencing was performed on peripheral blood, taken on day 0 of MenACWY control vaccination. The source is an adult in good health. Both conserved end residues are part of each CDR3.

j_call: TRBJ1-1; v_call: TRBV29-1; cdr3_aa: CSTDHRGGTEAFF
j_call: TRBJ2-7; v_call: TRBV6-2/TRBV6-3; cdr3_aa: CASSFSREQYF
j_call: TRBJ1-6; v_call: TRBV16; cdr3_aa: CASSQAALGSPLHF
j_call: TRBJ2-7; v_call: TRBV13; cdr3_aa: CASGASGSYEQYF
j_call: TRBJ1-4; v_call: TRBV21-1; cdr3_aa: CASSEGTGDEKLFF
j_call: TRBJ1-6; v_call: TRBV6-6; cdr3_aa: CASSPTGISVLNSPLHF
j_call: TRBJ2-5; v_call: TRBV2; cdr3_aa: CASSRGQGQETQYF
j_call: TRBJ1-5; v_call: TRBV6-1; cdr3_aa: CASSEGQSSNQPQHF
j_call: TRBJ2-1; v_call: TRBV5-1; cdr3_aa: CASSLGQSNEQFF
j_call: TRBJ1-5; v_call: TRBV28; cdr3_aa: CASRGQSNQPQHF
j_call: TRBJ2-1; v_call: TRBV19; cdr3_aa: CASSVGTPSNEQFF
j_call: TRBJ1-4; v_call: TRBV9; cdr3_aa: CASSVGGEIWEKLFF
j_call: TRBJ1-2; v_call: TRBV2; cdr3_aa: CASSGGPGYGYTF
j_call: TRBJ1-1; v_call: TRBV5-4; cdr3_aa: CASSLWQTNTEAFF
j_call: TRBJ1-6; v_call: TRBV7-2; cdr3_aa: CASSVDGNSPLHF
j_call: TRBJ2-7; v_call: TRBV29-1; cdr3_aa: CSVVSTRGTAHQYF
j_call: TRBJ2-7; v_call: TRBV7-2; cdr3_aa: CASRPSGGAYEQYF
j_call: TRBJ1-2; v_call: TRBV28; cdr3_aa: CASSLDGSGGYTF
j_call: TRBJ2-7; v_call: TRBV2; cdr3_aa: CASGWTVTYEQYF
j_call: TRBJ2-3; v_call: TRBV28; cdr3_aa: CASSSVAGGADTQYF
j_call: TRBJ2-3; v_call: TRBV7-3; cdr3_aa: CASSLTRTSGSIGTDTQYF
j_call: TRBJ1-6; v_call: TRBV6-6; cdr3_aa: CASRGTGGYNSPLHF
j_call: TRBJ2-4; v_call: TRBV5-6; cdr3_aa: CASSLREVGEAKNIQYF
j_call: TRBJ2-7; v_call: TRBV6-1; cdr3_aa: CASSTRDRDDEQYF
j_call: TRBJ1-2; v_call: TRBV9; cdr3_aa: CASSVLGITDYGYTF
j_call: TRBJ1-6; v_call: TRBV5-1; cdr3_aa: CASSLAVGVSSPLHF
j_call: TRBJ2-7; v_call: TRBV6-6; cdr3_aa: CASSYVDEQYF
j_call: TRBJ1-6; v_call: TRBV4-3; cdr3_aa: CASSQGPAYNSPLHF
j_call: TRBJ2-7; v_call: TRBV27; cdr3_aa: CASSYRTGQVQYF
j_call: TRBJ2-1; v_call: TRBV19; cdr3_aa: CASSIGLTGEQFF
j_call: TRBJ2-1; v_call: TRBV2; cdr3_aa: CASSPGDIGLGEQFF
j_call: TRBJ1-5; v_call: TRBV18; cdr3_aa: CASSPQRQGPGGAQHF
j_call: TRBJ1-1; v_call: TRBV10-3; cdr3_aa: CAITEAIGGHTEAFF
j_call: TRBJ2-2; v_call: TRBV10-1; cdr3_aa: CASYGGPDGELFF
j_call: TRBJ2-2; v_call: TRBV6-5; cdr3_aa: CASSQQGRNTGELFF
j_call: TRBJ2-1; v_call: TRBV11-3; cdr3_aa: CASSSLAGAYNEQFF
j_call: TRBJ2-1; v_call: TRBV9; cdr3_aa: CASSVGTSGRGMGEQFF
j_call: TRBJ2-1; v_call: TRBV5-1; cdr3_aa: CASSGGLNNEQFF
j_call: TRBJ1-4; v_call: TRBV5-1; cdr3_aa: CASSGTAQATNEKLFF
j_call: TRBJ1-1; v_call: TRBV28; cdr3_aa: CASTVQAERIF
j_call: TRBJ2-7; v_call: TRBV7-2; cdr3_aa: CASSSTLAGGPAAHEQYF
j_call: TRBJ2-7; v_call: TRBV7-9; cdr3_aa: CASSLGPGLQLYEQYF
j_call: TRBJ2-2; v_call: TRBV6-4; cdr3_aa: CASSDSAGRGDTGELFF
j_call: TRBJ2-1; v_call: TRBV28; cdr3_aa: CASSPPSYNEQFF
j_call: TRBJ2-5; v_call: TRBV13; cdr3_aa: CASSATGAQETQYF
j_call: TRBJ1-1; v_call: TRBV6-5; cdr3_aa: CASSYFNTPNTEAFF
j_call: TRBJ1-1; v_call: TRBV4-3; cdr3_aa: CASSQVVGTTEAFF
j_call: TRBJ1-1; v_call: TRBV2; cdr3_aa: CASSEAENTEAFF
j_call: TRBJ2-4; v_call: TRBV6-4; cdr3_aa: CASSVGQGAQSKNIQYF
j_call: TRBJ1-4; v_call: TRBV2; cdr3_aa: CATNTGSITNEKLFF
j_call: TRBJ2-3; v_call: TRBV5-4; cdr3_aa: CASSLVRGAGTDTQYF
j_call: TRBJ2-6; v_call: TRBV5-1; cdr3_aa: CASSRTGSGANVLTF
j_call: TRBJ2-7; v_call: TRBV18; cdr3_aa: CASSGAALSSYEQYF
j_call: TRBJ2-7; v_call: TRBV27; cdr3_aa: CASSRDRGTYEQYF